Listed below are T cell receptor beta chains from one sample, sequenced in a study of chemoradiotherapy in HPV16-positive cancers. TCRdb keeps only in-frame clones here, not all; method: immunoSEQ multiplex PCR. The sample has about 15,000 clones, almost 90% seen once. This material consisted of blood, taken from a patient who underwent chemoradiotherapy. Receptors originate from a human donor with HPV-associated anogenital cancer. Both conserved end residues are part of each CDR3. A D gene is named only where the DNA matches it firmly. The size field is filled for only some rows; it gives once, few, many or a size class.

size	length	V	J	D	DNA	CDR3
NA	15	TRBV4-1	TRBJ2-1	NA	TGCGCCAGCAGCCACCCCTTGTCCGCTTACAATGAGCAGTTCTTC	CASSHPLSAYNEQFF
NA	16	TRBV2	TRBJ2-7	TRBD2	TGTGCCAGCAGTGAGCGGCTAGCGGGAGGAGCCTACGAGCAGTACTTC	CASSERLAGGAYEQYF
NA	9	TRBV29-1	TRBJ2-1	NA	TGCAGCGTTTCTAATGAGCAGTTCTTC	CSVSNEQFF
NA	14	TRBV7-9	TRBJ2-6	NA	TGTGCCAGCCCGGAGAGCTCTGGGGCCAACGTCCTGACTTTC	CASPESSGANVLTF
NA	13	TRBV5-1	TRBJ1-1	NA	TGCGCCAGCAGCTCCCAGGGGAACACTGAAGCTTTCTTT	CASSSQGNTEAFF
few	14	TRBV6-1	TRBJ2-5	TRBD2	TGTGCCAGCAGAATAGCGGGGGGGAGCGAGACCCAGTACTTC	CASRIAGGSETQYF
NA	14	TRBV6-1	TRBJ1-2	TRBD1	TGTGCCAGCACCCTCCCCATTACAGGGGAGGGCTACACCTTC	CASTLPITGEGYTF
NA	13	TRBV29-1	TRBJ1-2	NA	TGCAGCGTACTAGCGGGGGCCGACTATGGCTACACCTTC	CSVLAGADYGYTF
NA	15	TRBV6-1	TRBJ1-4	NA	TGTGCCAGCAGGCGAGAGCGGGTGACTAATGAAAAACTGTTTTTT	CASRRERVTNEKLFF
once	16	TRBV7-9	TRBJ2-1	NA	TGTGCCAGCAGCTTAGCTGGACAGAGTGTCTACAATGAGCAGTTCTTC	CASSLAGQSVYNEQFF
NA	14	TRBV28	TRBJ1-5	NA	TGTGCCAGCAGTTTACGGGGAAAAGATCAGCCCCAGCATTTT	CASSLRGKDQPQHF
NA	16	TRBV9	TRBJ2-3	TRBD1	TGTGCCAGCAGCGCCACAGGGGGCGGAGGGACAGATACGCAGTATTTT	CASSATGGGGTDTQYF
NA	14	TRBV5-6	TRBJ2-1	NA	TGTGCCAGCAGCTTGAACGGGAGAGGGAATGAGCAGTTCTTC	CASSLNGRGNEQFF
NA	15	TRBV7-9	TRBJ1-3	NA	TGTGCCAGCAGCTTAAACAGTTACTCTGGAAACACCATATATTTT	CASSLNSYSGNTIYF
NA	15	TRBV27	TRBJ2-1	NA	TGTGCCAGCAGTATACAGGGAACCCAAGGCGATGAGCAGTTCTTC	CASSIQGTQGDEQFF
NA	14	TRBV6-5	TRBJ2-1	NA	TGTGCCAGCAGTTACCGGGCCCAGGGCAATGAGCAGTTCTTC	CASSYRAQGNEQFF
NA	13	TRBV30	TRBJ2-7	TRBD1	TGTGCCTGGGCACAGGGGAACTCCTACGAGCAGTACTTC	CAWAQGNSYEQYF
NA	15	TRBV13	TRBJ1-2	NA	TGTGCCAGCAGCCCCGAGTCAGCGCCTAACTATGGCTACACCTTC	CASSPESAPNYGYTF
NA	15	TRBV5-1	TRBJ1-4	NA	TGCGCCAGCAGCCCGGGGGGTGCAACTAATGAAAAACTGTTTTTT	CASSPGGATNEKLFF
NA	15	TRBV2	TRBJ2-7	TRBD1	TGTGCCAGCAGTCCTTCGGGACAGGGGTCCCACGAGCAGTACTTC	CASSPSGQGSHEQYF
NA	15	TRBV11-2	TRBJ1-2	NA	TGTGCCAGCAGCCATTACAGAGAAGCTAACTATGGCTACACCTTC	CASSHYREANYGYTF
NA	15	TRBV10-1	TRBJ2-5	TRBD2	TGCGCCAGCAGTGGGGCGACTAGCGTACAAGAGACCCAGTACTTC	CASSGATSVQETQYF
once	11	TRBV14	TRBJ2-7	NA	TGTGCCAGCAGCCAAGTCGGTTGGCAGTACTTC	CASSQVGWQYF
NA	13	TRBV28	TRBJ2-7	TRBD1	TGTGCCAGCTCCGACAGGGGGATCTACGAGCAGTACTTC	CASSDRGIYEQYF
NA	16	TRBV6-1	TRBJ2-3	NA	TGTGCCAGCAGTGAATACAGGGACCCCACAAGGGATACGCAGTATTTT	CASSEYRDPTRDTQYF
NA	17	TRBV7-2	TRBJ2-1	TRBD2	TGTGCCAGCAGCCCTTATAGGACTAGCGGAACCTACAATGAGCAGTTCTTC	CASSPYRTSGTYNEQFF
NA	15	TRBV5-1	TRBJ2-1	TRBD1	TGCGCCAGCAGCTTGGAAGGGGGCGCATGGAATGAGCAGTTCTTC	CASSLEGGAWNEQFF
NA	13	TRBV5-4	TRBJ1-4	NA	TGTGCCAGCAGTATACGGGGAAATGAAAAACTGTTTTTT	CASSIRGNEKLFF